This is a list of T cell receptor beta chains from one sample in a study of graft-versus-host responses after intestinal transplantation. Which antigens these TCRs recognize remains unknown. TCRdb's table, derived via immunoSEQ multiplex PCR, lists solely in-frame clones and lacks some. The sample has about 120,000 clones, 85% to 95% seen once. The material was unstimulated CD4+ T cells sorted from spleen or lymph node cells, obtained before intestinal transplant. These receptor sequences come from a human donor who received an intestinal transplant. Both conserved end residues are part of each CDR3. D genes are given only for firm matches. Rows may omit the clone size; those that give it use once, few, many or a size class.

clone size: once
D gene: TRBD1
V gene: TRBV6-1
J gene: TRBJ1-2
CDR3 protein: CASATTGFGYTF
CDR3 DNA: TGTGCCAGCGCTACGACAGGGTTTGGCTACACCTTC

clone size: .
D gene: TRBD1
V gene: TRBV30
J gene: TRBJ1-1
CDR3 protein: CAWSLQGLRGTEAFF
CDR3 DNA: TGTGCCTGGAGTCTACAGGGGCTGCGCGGCACTGAAGCTTTCTTT

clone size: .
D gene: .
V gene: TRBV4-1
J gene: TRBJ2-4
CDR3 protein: CASSQDIARIIGTKNIQYF
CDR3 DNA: TGCGCCAGCAGCCAAGATATAGCCCGGATTATTGGAACCAAAAACATTCAGTACTTC

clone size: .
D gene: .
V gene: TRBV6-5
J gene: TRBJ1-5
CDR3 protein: CASRLDSYSNQPQHF
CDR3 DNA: TGTGCCAGCAGATTGGACAGTTATAGCAATCAGCCCCAGCATTTT

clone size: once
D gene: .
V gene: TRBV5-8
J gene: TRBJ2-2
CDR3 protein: CARGKWELFF
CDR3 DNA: TGTGCCCGAGGTAAGTGGGAGCTGTTTTTT

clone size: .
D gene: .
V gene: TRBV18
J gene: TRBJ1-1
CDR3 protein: CASSSDRNTEAFF
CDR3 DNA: TGTGCCAGCTCATCGGACAGGAACACTGAAGCTTTCTTT

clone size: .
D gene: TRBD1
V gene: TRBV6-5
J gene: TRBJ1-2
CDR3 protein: CASRFGQGWSGYTF
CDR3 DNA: TGTGCCAGCAGGTTCGGACAGGGATGGAGCGGCTACACCTTC

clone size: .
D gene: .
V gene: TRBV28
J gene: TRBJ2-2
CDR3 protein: CASRLKTGELFF
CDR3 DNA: TGTGCCAGCAGACTAAAGACCGGGGAGCTGTTTTTT

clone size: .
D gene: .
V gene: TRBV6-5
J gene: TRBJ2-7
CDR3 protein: CASRQPQGKQYF
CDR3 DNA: TGTGCCAGCAGGCAACCTCAGGGGAAGCAGTACTTC

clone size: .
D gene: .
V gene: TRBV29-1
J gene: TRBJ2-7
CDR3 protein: CSVLTGVSSYEQYF
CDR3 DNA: TGCAGCGTTCTTACAGGCGTGAGCTCCTACGAGCAGTACTTC

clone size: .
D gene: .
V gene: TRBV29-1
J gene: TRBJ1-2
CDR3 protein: CSVEVPGAAYGYTF
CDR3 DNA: TGCAGCGTTGAAGTCCCGGGGGCGGCCTATGGCTACACCTTC

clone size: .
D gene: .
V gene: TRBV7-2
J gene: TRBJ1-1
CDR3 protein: CASSLFLTGMNTEAFF
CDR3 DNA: TGTGCCAGCAGCCTCTTCTTGACAGGCATGAACACTGAAGCTTTCTTT

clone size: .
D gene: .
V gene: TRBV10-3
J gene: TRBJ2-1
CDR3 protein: CAMGGARNEQFF
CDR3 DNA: TGTGCCATGGGGGGCGCGAGGAATGAGCAGTTCTTC

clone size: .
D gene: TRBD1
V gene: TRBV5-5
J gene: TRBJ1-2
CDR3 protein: CASSPGTGYGYTF
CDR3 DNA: TGTGCCAGCAGCCCCGGGACAGGCTATGGCTACACCTTC

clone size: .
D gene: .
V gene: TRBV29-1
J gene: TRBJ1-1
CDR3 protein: CSVIGKYTNTEAFF
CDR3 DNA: TGCAGCGTTATAGGGAAGTACACGAACACTGAAGCTTTCTTT

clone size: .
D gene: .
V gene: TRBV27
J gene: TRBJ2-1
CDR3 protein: CASIGLGSYNEQFF
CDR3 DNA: TGTGCCAGCATCGGACTGGGGTCCTACAATGAGCAGTTCTTC

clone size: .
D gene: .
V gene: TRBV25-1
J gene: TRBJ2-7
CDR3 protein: CASSEGGISYEQYF
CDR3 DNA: TGTGCCAGCAGTGAAGGGGGTATTAGCTACGAGCAGTACTTC

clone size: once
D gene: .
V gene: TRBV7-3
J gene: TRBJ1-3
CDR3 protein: CASSPQMAGSAGNTIYF
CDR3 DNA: TGTGCCAGCAGCCCCCAGATGGCGGGGTCAGCTGGAAACACCATATATTTT

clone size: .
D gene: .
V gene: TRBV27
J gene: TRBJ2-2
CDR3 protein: CASRKRRGVAGELFF
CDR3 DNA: TGTGCCAGCCGAAAGAGGCGAGGAGTAGCCGGGGAGCTGTTTTTT

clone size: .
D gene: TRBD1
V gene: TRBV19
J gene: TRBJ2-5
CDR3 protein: CASSTHDRGRYQETQYF
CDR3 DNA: TGTGCCAGTAGTACCCACGACAGGGGAAGGTACCAAGAGACCCAGTACTTC

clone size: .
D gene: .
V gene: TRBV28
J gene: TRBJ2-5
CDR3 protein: CASSLLGSGVYQETQYF
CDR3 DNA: TGTGCCAGCAGTTTATTGGGTAGCGGAGTGTACCAAGAGACCCAGTACTTC

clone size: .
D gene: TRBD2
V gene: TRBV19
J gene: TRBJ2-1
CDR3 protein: CASSMMTSGFYEQFF
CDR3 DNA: TGTGCCAGTAGTATGATGACTAGCGGGTTTTATGAGCAGTTCTTC

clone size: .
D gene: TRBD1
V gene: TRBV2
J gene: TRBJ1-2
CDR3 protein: CASRGRTGGSPNYGYTF
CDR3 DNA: TGTGCCAGCAGGGGTAGGACAGGGGGGTCTCCTAACTATGGCTACACCTTC

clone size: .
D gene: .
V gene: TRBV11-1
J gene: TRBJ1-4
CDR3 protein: CASSDSNEKLFF
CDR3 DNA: TGTGCCAGCAGCGACAGTAATGAAAAACTGTTTTTT

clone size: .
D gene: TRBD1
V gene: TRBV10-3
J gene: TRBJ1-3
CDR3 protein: CAISFNLDREGNTIYF
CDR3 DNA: TGTGCCATCAGTTTCAACTTGGACAGGGAAGGAAACACCATATATTTT

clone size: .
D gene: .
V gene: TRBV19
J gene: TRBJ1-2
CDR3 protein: CASAARGAVNTF
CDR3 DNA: TGTGCCAGCGCCGCCCGAGGGGCCGTCAACACCTTC

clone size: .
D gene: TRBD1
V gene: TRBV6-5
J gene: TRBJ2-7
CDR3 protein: CASSYSGTGSPYEQYF
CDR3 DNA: TGTGCCAGCAGTTACTCCGGGACAGGGTCCCCCTACGAGCAGTACTTC

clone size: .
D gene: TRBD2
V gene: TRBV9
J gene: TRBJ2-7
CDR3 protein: CASSGQLAGYEQYF
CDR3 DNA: TGTGCCAGCAGCGGTCAACTAGCGGGTTACGAGCAGTACTTC

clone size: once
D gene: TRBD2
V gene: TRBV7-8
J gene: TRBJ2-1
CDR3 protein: CASRESGSPNEQFF
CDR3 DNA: TGTGCCAGCAGGGAAAGCGGGAGCCCCAATGAGCAGTTCTTC

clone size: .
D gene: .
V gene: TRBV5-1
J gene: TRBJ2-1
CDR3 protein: CASMDIWAGRIYNEQFF
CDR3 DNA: TGCGCCAGCATGGATATCTGGGCGGGCCGAATTTACAATGAGCAGTTCTTC

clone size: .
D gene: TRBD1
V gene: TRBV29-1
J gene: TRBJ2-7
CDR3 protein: CSGATGTGSSEQYF
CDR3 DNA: TGCAGCGGCGCAACCGGGACAGGGAGCAGCGAGCAGTACTTC

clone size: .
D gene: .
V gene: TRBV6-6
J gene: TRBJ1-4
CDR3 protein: CASSPSWTNEKLFF
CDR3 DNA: TGTGCCAGCAGTCCTTCGTGGACTAATGAAAAACTGTTTTTT

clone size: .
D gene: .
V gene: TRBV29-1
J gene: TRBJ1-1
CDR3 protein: CSVYGENTEAFF
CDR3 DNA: TGCAGCGTTTACGGGGAGAACACTGAAGCTTTCTTT

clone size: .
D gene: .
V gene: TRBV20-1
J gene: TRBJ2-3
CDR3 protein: CSADSTDTQYF
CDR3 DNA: TGCAGTGCCGACAGCACAGATACGCAGTATTTT

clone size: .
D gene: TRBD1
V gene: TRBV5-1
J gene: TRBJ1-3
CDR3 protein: CASSLGTEGNTIYF
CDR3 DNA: TGCGCCAGCAGCTTAGGGACAGAAGGAAACACCATATATTTT

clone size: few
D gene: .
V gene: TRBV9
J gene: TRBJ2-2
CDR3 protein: CASSVGPNTGELFF
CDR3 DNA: TGTGCCAGCAGCGTAGGACCGAACACCGGGGAGCTGTTTTTT

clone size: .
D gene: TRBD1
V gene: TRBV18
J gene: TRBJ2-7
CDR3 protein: CASSPRQGASTDEQYF
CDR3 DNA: TGTGCCAGCTCACCTAGGCAGGGGGCGAGTACCGACGAGCAGTACTTC

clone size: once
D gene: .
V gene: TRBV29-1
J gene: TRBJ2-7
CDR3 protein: CSVKESLRYGYEQYF
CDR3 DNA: TGCAGCGTTAAGGAATCGCTAAGATATGGCTACGAGCAGTACTTC

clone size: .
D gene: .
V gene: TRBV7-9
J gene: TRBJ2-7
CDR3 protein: CASSFDSYEQYF
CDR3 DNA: TGTGCCAGCAGCTTCGACAGCTACGAGCAGTACTTC

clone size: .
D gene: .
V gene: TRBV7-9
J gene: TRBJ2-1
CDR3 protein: CASSLGSPYNEQFF
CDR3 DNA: TGTGCCAGCAGCTTAGGGAGTCCCTACAATGAGCAGTTCTTC

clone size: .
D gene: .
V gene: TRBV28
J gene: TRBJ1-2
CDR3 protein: CASSTRSKSSNYGYTF
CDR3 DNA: TGTGCCAGCAGTACCCGTTCGAAAAGCTCTAACTATGGCTACACCTTC

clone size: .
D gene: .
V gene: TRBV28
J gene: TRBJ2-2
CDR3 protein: CASRTFQNTGELFF
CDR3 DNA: TGTGCCAGCAGGACATTCCAGAACACCGGGGAGCTGTTTTTT

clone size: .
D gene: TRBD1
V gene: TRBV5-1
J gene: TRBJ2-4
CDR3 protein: CASSTTGGAGNIQYF
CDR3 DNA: TGCGCCAGCAGCACTACAGGGGGCGCGGGAAACATTCAGTACTTC

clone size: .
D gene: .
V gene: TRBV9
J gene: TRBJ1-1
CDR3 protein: CASSVDPGYTEAFF
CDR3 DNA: TGTGCCAGCAGCGTAGATCCGGGGTACACTGAAGCTTTCTTT

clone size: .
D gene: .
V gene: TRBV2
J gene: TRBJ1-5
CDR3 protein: CASSGTGLIQPQHF
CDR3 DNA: TGTGCCAGCAGTGGGACCGGCCTGATCCAGCCCCAGCATTTT